This entry features one T cell receptor beta chain sequence. The target of this receptor is not known. Base-call qualities are not available, and no considerably larger clone is one nucleotide away. Collaborating institutions collected whole blood in K2EDTA tubes following their own protocols. For TCRbeta analysis, collaborator samples were shipped as frozen whole blood, as isolated PBMCs, or as DNA extracted from either sample type. The data were obtained in a study of blood T cell repertoires in COVID-19 (dated by TCRdb to the early 2020s). The study in broad terms: Collaborator samples came from the United States, Italy and Spain and covered acute and convalescent phases of COVID-19. A freely available public database, intended as a resource for researchers studying the immune response to SARS-CoV-2, is where the repertoires were released. The samples were drawn from the first 160 participants of the ongoing ImmuneRACE study and from 1,200 or so subjects provided by 6 global collaborators. The dataset comprised deeply sampled blood TCRbeta repertoires from subjects exposed to, actively infected with, or recovered from COVID-19. Sample metadata almost always included a de-identified subject ID, COVID-19 status, age in years and sex. The prospective study material was composed of cDNA or gDNA derived from T cells, B-cell-depleted T cells, or PBMCs. Where available, HLA class I and class II types were obtained from metadata supplied by the sample provider rather than from assay-based typing.

TCRbeta CDR3 regions were amplified from genomic DNA using the immunoSEQ Assay, a bias-controlled multiplex PCR. On the authors' methods: Within the assay, amplification of reference gene primers was used to estimate how many nucleated cells each sample contained. To quantify the absolute abundance of each unique TCRbeta CDR3 rearrangement, sequence reads were collapsed and filtered. For each sample, productive Simpson clonality was calculated as the square root of Simpson's diversity index across productive rearrangements. Sourced from immuneACCESS, this table was stored by TCRdb with only in-frame sequences that have V and J called. A share of the clones is absent; for the studies checked, an unresolved V gene accounts for under half, and the remainder has no known explanation. From that table come the V and J calls and clone size; the DNA was used to work out D and trimming. This sample has about 170,000 clones in its table, and 70% to 85% of those were observed once. The leading ten clones occupy roughly 20% of the sample.

The germline ends are 8 bases apart after V is trimmed by 5 bases and J by 7 bases. According to the germline V gene (reference sequence), CDR1 reads SEHNR and CDR2 reads FQNEAQ. There are 12 amino acids in the CDR3, from cysteine to phenylalanine inclusive. Solely the CDR3 DNA is kept, with 36 bases framed from the first base. On the study overall, not on this receptor specifically: The quantity of clinical and demographic metadata differed by source and by participant and was supplied without curation.

The sequence was collected from a woman older than 75 with acute or convalescent COVID-19. This chain is built from TRBV7-9 and TRBJ1-4, with no confident D gene call. The sequencing sample was made of peripheral blood. The DNA sequence reads TGTGCCAGCAGCGCTGGGCTTGAAAAACTGTTTTTT. Its product reads: CASSAGLEKLFF.